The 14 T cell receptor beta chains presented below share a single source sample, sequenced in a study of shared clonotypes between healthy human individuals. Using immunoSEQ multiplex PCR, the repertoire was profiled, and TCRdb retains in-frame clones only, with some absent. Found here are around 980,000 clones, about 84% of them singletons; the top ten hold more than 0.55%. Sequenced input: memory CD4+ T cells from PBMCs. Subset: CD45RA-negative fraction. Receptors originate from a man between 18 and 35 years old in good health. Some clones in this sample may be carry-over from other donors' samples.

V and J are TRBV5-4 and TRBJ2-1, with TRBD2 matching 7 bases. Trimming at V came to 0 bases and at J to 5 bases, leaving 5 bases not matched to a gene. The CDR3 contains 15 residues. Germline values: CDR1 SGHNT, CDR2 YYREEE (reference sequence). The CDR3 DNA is TGTGCCAGCAGCTTGGAACTAGCGATAAACAATGAGCAGTTCTTC. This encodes CASSLELAINNEQFF.

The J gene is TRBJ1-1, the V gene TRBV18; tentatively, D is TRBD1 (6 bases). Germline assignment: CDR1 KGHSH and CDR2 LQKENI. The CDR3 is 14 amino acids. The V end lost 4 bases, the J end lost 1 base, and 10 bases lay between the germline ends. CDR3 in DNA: TGTGCCAGCTCACGGGACATTAGGAACACTGAAGCTTTCTTT. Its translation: CASSRDIRNTEAFF.

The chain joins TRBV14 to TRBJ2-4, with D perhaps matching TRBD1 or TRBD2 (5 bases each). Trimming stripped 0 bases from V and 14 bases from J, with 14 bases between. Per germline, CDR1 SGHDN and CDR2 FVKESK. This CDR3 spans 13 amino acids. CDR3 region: CASSQDWAREKYF. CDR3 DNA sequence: TGTGCCAGCAGCCAAGATTGGGCCAGGGAGAAGTACTTC.

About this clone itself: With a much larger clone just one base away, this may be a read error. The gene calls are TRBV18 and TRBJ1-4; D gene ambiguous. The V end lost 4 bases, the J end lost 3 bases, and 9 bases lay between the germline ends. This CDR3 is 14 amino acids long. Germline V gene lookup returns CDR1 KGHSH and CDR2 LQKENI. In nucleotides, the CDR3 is TGTGCCAGCTCACAAGCTGCAGCTAATGAAAAACTGTTTTTT. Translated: CASSQAAANEKLFF.

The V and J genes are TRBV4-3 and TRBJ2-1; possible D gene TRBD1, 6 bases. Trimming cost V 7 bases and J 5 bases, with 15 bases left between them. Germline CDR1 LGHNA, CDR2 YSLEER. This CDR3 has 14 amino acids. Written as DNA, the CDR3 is TGCGCCAGCACCCGGGACAAAGATAACAATGAGCAGTTCTTC. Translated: CASTRDKDNNEQFF.

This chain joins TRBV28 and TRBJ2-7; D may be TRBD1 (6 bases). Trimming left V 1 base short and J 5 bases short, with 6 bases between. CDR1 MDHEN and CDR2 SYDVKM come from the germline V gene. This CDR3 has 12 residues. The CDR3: CASSLSGDEQYF. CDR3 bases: TGTGCCAGCAGTTTATCAGGGGACGAGCAGTACTTC.

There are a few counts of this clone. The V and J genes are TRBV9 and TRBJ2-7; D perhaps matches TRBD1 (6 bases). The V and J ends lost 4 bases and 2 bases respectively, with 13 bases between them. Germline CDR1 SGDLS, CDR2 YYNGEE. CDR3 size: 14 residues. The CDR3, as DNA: TGTGCCAGCAGCATCCGGGACACACCCTACGAGCAGTACTTC. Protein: CASSIRDTPYEQYF. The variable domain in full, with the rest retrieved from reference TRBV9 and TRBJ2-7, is DSGVTQTPKHLITATGQRVTLRCSPRSGDLSVYWYQQSLDQGLQFLIQYYNGEERAKGNILERFSAQQFPDLHSELNLSSLELGDSALYFCASSIRDTPYEQYFGPGTRLTVT.

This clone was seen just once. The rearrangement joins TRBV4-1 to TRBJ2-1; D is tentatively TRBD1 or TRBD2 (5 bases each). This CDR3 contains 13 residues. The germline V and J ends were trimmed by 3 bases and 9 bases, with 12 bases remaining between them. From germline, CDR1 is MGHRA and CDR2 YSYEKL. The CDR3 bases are TGCGCCAGCAGCCAGGAGAGGGGAACTGAGCAGTTCTTC. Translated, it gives CASSQERGTEQFF.

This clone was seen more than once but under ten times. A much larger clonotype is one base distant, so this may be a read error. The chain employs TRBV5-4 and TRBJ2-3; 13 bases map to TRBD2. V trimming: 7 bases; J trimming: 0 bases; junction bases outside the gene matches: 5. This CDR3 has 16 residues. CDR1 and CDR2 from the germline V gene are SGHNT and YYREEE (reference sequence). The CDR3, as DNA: TGTGCCAGCGGCCAGGGACTAGCGGGGAGCACAGATACGCAGTATTTT. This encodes CASGQGLAGSTDTQYF.

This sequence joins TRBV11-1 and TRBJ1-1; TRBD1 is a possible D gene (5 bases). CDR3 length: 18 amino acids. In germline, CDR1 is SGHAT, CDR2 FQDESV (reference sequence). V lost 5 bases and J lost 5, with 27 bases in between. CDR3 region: CASSPRGVGSGPGTEAFF. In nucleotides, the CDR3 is TGTGCCAGCAGCCCCCGGGGAGTGGGGTCGGGGCCGGGGACTGAAGCTTTCTTT.

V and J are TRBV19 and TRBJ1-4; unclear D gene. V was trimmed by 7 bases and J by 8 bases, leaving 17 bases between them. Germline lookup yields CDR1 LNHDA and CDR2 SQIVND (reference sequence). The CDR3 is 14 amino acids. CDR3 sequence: CASIDGVSWEKLFF. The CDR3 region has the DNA TGTGCCAGTATCGACGGGGTAAGTTGGGAAAAACTGTTTTTT.

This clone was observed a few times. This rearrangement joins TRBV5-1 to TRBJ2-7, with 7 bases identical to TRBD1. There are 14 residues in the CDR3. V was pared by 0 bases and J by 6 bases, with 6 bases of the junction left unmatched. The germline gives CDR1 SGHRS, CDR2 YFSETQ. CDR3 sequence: CASSLGQGSGEQYF. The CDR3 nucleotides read TGCGCCAGCAGCTTGGGACAGGGCAGCGGCGAGCAGTACTTC.

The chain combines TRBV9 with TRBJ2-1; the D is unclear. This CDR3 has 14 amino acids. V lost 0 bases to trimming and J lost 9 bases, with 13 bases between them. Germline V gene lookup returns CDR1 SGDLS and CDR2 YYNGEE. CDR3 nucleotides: TGTGCCAGCAGCGTAGAAGCGATATTTGGTGAGCAGTTCTTC. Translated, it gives CASSVEAIFGEQFF.

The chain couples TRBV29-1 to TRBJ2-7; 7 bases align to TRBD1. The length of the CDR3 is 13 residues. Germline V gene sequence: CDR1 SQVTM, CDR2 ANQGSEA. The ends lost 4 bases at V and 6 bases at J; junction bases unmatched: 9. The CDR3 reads CSVVSRTGGEQYF. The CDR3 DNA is TGCAGCGTTGTTTCCCGGACAGGCGGCGAGCAGTACTTC.